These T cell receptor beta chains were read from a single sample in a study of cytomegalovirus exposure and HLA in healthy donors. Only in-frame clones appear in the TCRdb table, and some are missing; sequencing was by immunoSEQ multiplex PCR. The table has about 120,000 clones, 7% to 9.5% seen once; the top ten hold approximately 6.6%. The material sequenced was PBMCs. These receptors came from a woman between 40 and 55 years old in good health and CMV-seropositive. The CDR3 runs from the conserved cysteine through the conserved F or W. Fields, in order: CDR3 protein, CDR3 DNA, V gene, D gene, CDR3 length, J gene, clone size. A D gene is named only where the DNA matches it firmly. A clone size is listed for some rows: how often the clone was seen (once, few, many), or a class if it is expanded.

cdr3_aa: CASSGPGTSGRAVYNEQFF
cdr3_nt: TGCGCCAGCAGCGGACCCGGGACTAGCGGGCGAGCGGTCTACAATGAGCAGTTCTTC
v_call: TRBV5-1
d_call: TRBD2
cdr3_length: 19
j_call: TRBJ2-1
clone_size: .

cdr3_aa: CASSLSGVANSPLHF
cdr3_nt: TGTGCCAGCAGCTTGTCGGGGGTGGCCAATTCACCCCTCCACTTT
v_call: TRBV5-4
d_call: .
cdr3_length: 15
j_call: TRBJ1-6
clone_size: .

cdr3_aa: CASKSRISYANTEAFF
cdr3_nt: TGTGCCAGCAAATCTCGTATTAGTTACGCTAACACTGAAGCTTTCTTT
v_call: TRBV5-8
d_call: .
cdr3_length: 16
j_call: TRBJ1-1
clone_size: .

cdr3_aa: CASSGTRLASGEQYF
cdr3_nt: TGCGCCAGCAGTGGGACCCGGCTGGCCTCGGGGGAGCAGTACTTC
v_call: TRBV10-1
d_call: .
cdr3_length: 15
j_call: TRBJ2-7
clone_size: few

cdr3_aa: CASSFVPLEKLFF
cdr3_nt: TGCGCCAGCAGTTTTGTTCCCCTTGAAAAACTGTTTTTT
v_call: TRBV4-1
d_call: .
cdr3_length: 13
j_call: TRBJ1-4
clone_size: .

cdr3_aa: CASSWGDGEQYF
cdr3_nt: TGCGCCAGCAGCTGGGGGGATGGCGAGCAGTACTTC
v_call: TRBV5-1
d_call: .
cdr3_length: 12
j_call: TRBJ2-7
clone_size: few

cdr3_aa: CASSSGAGVGETQYF
cdr3_nt: TGCGCCAGCAGCTCTGGAGCGGGGGTCGGCGAGACCCAGTACTTC
v_call: TRBV10-1
d_call: TRBD2
cdr3_length: 15
j_call: TRBJ2-5
clone_size: .

cdr3_aa: CASSEARGIRTEAFF
cdr3_nt: TGTGCCAGCAGTGAAGCGAGAGGTATAAGGACTGAAGCTTTCTTT
v_call: TRBV6-1
d_call: .
cdr3_length: 15
j_call: TRBJ1-1
clone_size: .

cdr3_aa: CASSQDRLRTGGSYEQYF
cdr3_nt: TGCGCCAGCAGCCAAGATCGACTCAGGACAGGGGGCAGTTACGAGCAGTACTTC
v_call: TRBV4-1
d_call: TRBD1
cdr3_length: 18
j_call: TRBJ2-7
clone_size: .

cdr3_aa: CASSYSTWDRVSGYTF
cdr3_nt: TGTGCCAGCAGTTACTCGACATGGGACAGGGTCAGTGGCTACACCTTC
v_call: TRBV6-5
d_call: TRBD1
cdr3_length: 16
j_call: TRBJ1-2
clone_size: few

cdr3_aa: CASSFGGAGNTIYF
cdr3_nt: TGCGCCAGCAGCTTTGGAGGGGCTGGAAACACCATATATTTT
v_call: TRBV5-1
d_call: .
cdr3_length: 14
j_call: TRBJ1-3
clone_size: few

cdr3_aa: CASSVDRASLEQYF
cdr3_nt: TGTGCCAGCAGCGTAGACAGGGCCTCTTTAGAGCAGTACTTC
v_call: TRBV9
d_call: .
cdr3_length: 14
j_call: TRBJ2-7
clone_size: few

cdr3_aa: CASSFRQGIAGNTIYF
cdr3_nt: TGTGCCAGCAGTTTCCGACAGGGGATCGCTGGAAACACCATATATTTT
v_call: TRBV28
d_call: TRBD1
cdr3_length: 16
j_call: TRBJ1-3
clone_size: few

cdr3_aa: CASSLSRGSAGELFF
cdr3_nt: TGTGCCAGCAGCTTAAGCAGGGGCAGCGCCGGGGAGCTGTTTTTT
v_call: TRBV11-2
d_call: .
cdr3_length: 15
j_call: TRBJ2-2
clone_size: .

cdr3_aa: CASSDLGQLYEAFF
cdr3_nt: TGTGCCAGCAGTGACCTGGGACAGCTATACGAAGCTTTCTTT
v_call: TRBV6-1
d_call: TRBD1
cdr3_length: 14
j_call: TRBJ1-1
clone_size: .

cdr3_aa: CASSEQTGQTEAFF
cdr3_nt: TGTGCCAGCAGTGAACAGACAGGACAGACTGAAGCTTTCTTT
v_call: TRBV25-1
d_call: .
cdr3_length: 14
j_call: TRBJ1-1
clone_size: few

cdr3_aa: CASRKSRQGYEQYF
cdr3_nt: TGTGCCAGCAGGAAAAGTAGGCAGGGCTACGAGCAGTACTTC
v_call: TRBV6-5
d_call: .
cdr3_length: 14
j_call: TRBJ2-7
clone_size: .

cdr3_aa: CASSYRGAAEAFF
cdr3_nt: TGTGCCAGCAGTTACCGCGGGGCAGCTGAAGCTTTCTTT
v_call: TRBV6-6
d_call: .
cdr3_length: 13
j_call: TRBJ1-1
clone_size: .

cdr3_aa: CASSLRTSGANVLTF
cdr3_nt: TGTGCCAGCAGCTTGAGAACATCTGGGGCCAACGTCCTGACTTTC
v_call: TRBV5-6
d_call: .
cdr3_length: 15
j_call: TRBJ2-6
clone_size: .

cdr3_aa: CASSVAGGTDTQYF
cdr3_nt: TGTGCCAGCAGTGTGGCGGGGGGCACAGATACGCAGTATTTT
v_call: TRBV25-1
d_call: TRBD2
cdr3_length: 14
j_call: TRBJ2-3
clone_size: few

cdr3_aa: CASSQDPRDLPYEQYF
cdr3_nt: TGCGCCAGCAGCCAAGATCCCCGGGATCTGCCCTACGAGCAGTACTTC
v_call: TRBV4-1
d_call: .
cdr3_length: 16
j_call: TRBJ2-7
clone_size: .

cdr3_aa: CASSPYRGTSNQPQHF
cdr3_nt: TGTGCCAGCAGCCCCTACAGGGGGACGAGCAATCAGCCCCAGCATTTT
v_call: TRBV7-2
d_call: TRBD1
cdr3_length: 16
j_call: TRBJ1-5
clone_size: .

cdr3_aa: CASSLTGQSNYGYTF
cdr3_nt: TGTGCCAGCAGCTTAACCGGACAGTCTAACTATGGCTACACCTTC
v_call: TRBV7-6
d_call: .
cdr3_length: 15
j_call: TRBJ1-2
clone_size: few

cdr3_aa: CASLNREPSNQPQHF
cdr3_nt: TGCGCCAGCCTTAACAGGGAGCCCAGTAATCAGCCCCAGCATTTT
v_call: TRBV10-1
d_call: .
cdr3_length: 15
j_call: TRBJ1-5
clone_size: .

cdr3_aa: CASSSGLMNTGELFF
cdr3_nt: TGTGCCAGCAGCTCGGGACTCATGAACACCGGGGAGCTGTTTTTT
v_call: TRBV5-8
d_call: .
cdr3_length: 15
j_call: TRBJ2-2
clone_size: .

cdr3_aa: CASSASTGSTGAFF
cdr3_nt: TGTGCCAGCAGTGCATCGACAGGGTCCACTGGAGCTTTCTTT
v_call: TRBV25-1
d_call: TRBD1
cdr3_length: 14
j_call: TRBJ1-1
clone_size: .

cdr3_aa: CASSEAFRGPYEQYF
cdr3_nt: TGTGCCAGCAGTGAAGCATTCAGGGGGCCCTACGAGCAGTACTTC
v_call: TRBV6-1
d_call: TRBD1
cdr3_length: 15
j_call: TRBJ2-7
clone_size: few

cdr3_aa: CATSTSVPGQKHYEQYF
cdr3_nt: TGTGCCACCAGTACGTCTGTCCCGGGACAAAAACACTACGAGCAGTACTTC
v_call: TRBV15
d_call: .
cdr3_length: 17
j_call: TRBJ2-7
clone_size: .

cdr3_aa: CASSLERRGAANEKLFF
cdr3_nt: TGTGCCAGCAGTTTAGAACGACGGGGGGCTGCTAATGAAAAACTGTTTTTT
v_call: TRBV28
d_call: .
cdr3_length: 17
j_call: TRBJ1-4
clone_size: few

cdr3_aa: CASSPTGTYEQYF
cdr3_nt: TGTGCCAGCAGCCCGACAGGGACATACGAGCAGTACTTC
v_call: TRBV27
d_call: TRBD1
cdr3_length: 13
j_call: TRBJ2-7
clone_size: .

cdr3_aa: CAWRGNRLANGEQFF
cdr3_nt: TGTGCCTGGAGAGGTAATCGGCTAGCCAACGGTGAGCAGTTCTTC
v_call: TRBV30
d_call: .
cdr3_length: 15
j_call: TRBJ2-1
clone_size: .

cdr3_aa: CASSEAGGKNIQYF
cdr3_nt: TGTGCCAGCAGTGAAGCCGGGGGGAAGAACATTCAGTACTTC
v_call: TRBV6-1
d_call: TRBD2
cdr3_length: 14
j_call: TRBJ2-4
clone_size: few

cdr3_aa: CASSHRGGAFF
cdr3_nt: TGCGCCAGCAGCCACCGGGGGGGGGCTTTCTTT
v_call: TRBV4-1
d_call: .
cdr3_length: 11
j_call: TRBJ1-1
clone_size: few

cdr3_aa: CASSIVGGNTEAFF
cdr3_nt: TGTGCCAGTAGTATAGTTGGAGGGAACACTGAAGCTTTCTTT
v_call: TRBV19
d_call: .
cdr3_length: 14
j_call: TRBJ1-1
clone_size: .

cdr3_aa: CASSAPGTGFTDTQYF
cdr3_nt: TGCGCCAGCAGTGCCCCCGGGACAGGCTTCACAGATACGCAGTATTTT
v_call: TRBV10-1
d_call: TRBD1
cdr3_length: 16
j_call: TRBJ2-3
clone_size: few

cdr3_aa: CASSRQTGGVLPSPLHF
cdr3_nt: TGTGCCAGCTCACGACAAACAGGGGGCGTCCTCCCTTCACCCCTCCACTTT
v_call: TRBV18
d_call: TRBD1
cdr3_length: 17
j_call: TRBJ1-6
clone_size: few

cdr3_aa: CASSLQPLSGNTIYF
cdr3_nt: TGTGCCAGCAGTCTACAGCCCCTCTCTGGAAACACCATATATTTT
v_call: TRBV6-5
d_call: .
cdr3_length: 15
j_call: TRBJ1-3
clone_size: .

cdr3_aa: CASSEDRPSGANVLTF
cdr3_nt: TGTGCCAGCAGCGAGGACAGACCCTCTGGGGCCAACGTCCTGACTTTC
v_call: TRBV9
d_call: .
cdr3_length: 16
j_call: TRBJ2-6
clone_size: .

cdr3_aa: CAWSGQLRNEKLFF
cdr3_nt: TGTGCCTGGAGTGGACAGTTGCGTAATGAAAAACTGTTTTTT
v_call: TRBV30
d_call: .
cdr3_length: 14
j_call: TRBJ1-4
clone_size: few

cdr3_aa: CASSFGVNPYEQYF
cdr3_nt: TGTGCCAGCAGCTTCGGGGTTAACCCCTACGAGCAGTACTTC
v_call: TRBV5-6
d_call: .
cdr3_length: 14
j_call: TRBJ2-7
clone_size: .

cdr3_aa: CASSEGLRGQGKNTIYF
cdr3_nt: TGTGCCAGCAGTGAAGGACTTAGGGGACAGGGGAAAAACACCATATATTTT
v_call: TRBV2
d_call: TRBD1
cdr3_length: 17
j_call: TRBJ1-3
clone_size: few

cdr3_aa: CASSSPSTGGKSPEAFF
cdr3_nt: TGCGCCAGCAGCTCGCCCTCGACAGGGGGCAAGTCCCCTGAAGCTTTCTTT
v_call: TRBV5-1
d_call: TRBD1
cdr3_length: 17
j_call: TRBJ1-1
clone_size: .

cdr3_aa: CASSSPPSPLHF
cdr3_nt: TGTGCCAGCAGTTCCCCCCCTTCGCCCCTCCACTTT
v_call: TRBV27
d_call: .
cdr3_length: 12
j_call: TRBJ1-6
clone_size: .

cdr3_aa: CSVDKRGGATDTQYF
cdr3_nt: TGCAGCGTTGATAAGCGGGGGGGCGCCACAGATACGCAGTATTTT
v_call: TRBV29-1
d_call: TRBD2
cdr3_length: 15
j_call: TRBJ2-3
clone_size: few

cdr3_aa: CASSLPGGTDTQYF
cdr3_nt: TGCGCCAGCAGCTTACCTGGGGGGACAGATACGCAGTATTTT
v_call: TRBV5-1
d_call: .
cdr3_length: 14
j_call: TRBJ2-3
clone_size: .

cdr3_aa: CASSPGTGISRYEQYF
cdr3_nt: TGTGCCAGCAGCCCGGGTACAGGGATTTCACGGTACGAGCAGTACTTC
v_call: TRBV7-6
d_call: .
cdr3_length: 16
j_call: TRBJ2-7
clone_size: .

cdr3_aa: CASSEVRGTEAFF
cdr3_nt: TGCGCCAGCAGTGAAGTCAGGGGTACTGAAGCTTTCTTT
v_call: TRBV10-1
d_call: .
cdr3_length: 13
j_call: TRBJ1-1
clone_size: few